These 25 T cell receptor beta chains were all obtained from the same sample, sequenced in a study of PD-L1 blockade in urothelial cancer. TCRdb's copy holds only in-frame clones and misses some; the assay was immunoSEQ multiplex PCR. The sample lists tens of thousands of clones, about 90% seen once, with more than 5.5% in the top ten. The source material was PBMCs, sampled around atezolizumab (anti-PD-L1) treatment. The receptor set was obtained from a woman aged 65 to 85 with urothelial cancer.

J is TRBJ2-2 and V is TRBV7-2; unclear D gene. Trimming left V 5 bases short and J 3 bases short, with 10 bases between. The CDR3 is 14 amino acids. CDR1 and CDR2 (germline): SGHTA, FQGNSA. The CDR3 loop reads CASSSAEYTGELFF. The CDR3, as DNA: TGTGCCAGCAGCAGTGCGGAGTACACCGGGGAGCTGTTTTTT.

This chain uses TRBV6-1 with TRBJ2-7, with TRBD1 identical over 8 bases. CDR3 size: 15 residues. The V gene end was trimmed by 10 bases and the J gene end by 0 bases; junction bases not matched to a gene: 11. Per the germline V gene, CDR1 is MNHNS and CDR2 is SASEGT. CDR3 sequence: CATTGTGLYSYEQYF. The CDR3 coding sequence is TGTGCCACCACCGGGACAGGACTTTACTCCTACGAGCAGTACTTC.

The CDR3 region has the DNA TGTGCCAGCAGTTTGGAGGACAGGCCACGGGACTATGGCTACACCTTC. Translation gives CASSLEDRPRDYGYTF. The chain carries TRBV28 and TRBJ1-2, with TRBD1 matching 7 bases. With 3 bases clipped from V and 3 bases from J, the junction kept 10 bases outside the gene matches. Germline CDR1 reads MDHEN; CDR2 reads SYDVKM. CDR3 length: 16 residues.

This clone was counted a single time. The chain has TRBV29-1 and TRBJ2-7; 12 nucleotides match TRBD2. The germline CDR1 and CDR2 sequences are SQVTM and ANQGSEA. After removal of 5 bases from V and 3 bases from J, the junction contained 5 bases not matched to a gene. This CDR3 spans 14 amino acids. CDR3 sequence: CSVFTSGRIYEQYF. As DNA, the CDR3 is TGCAGCGTTTTCACTAGCGGGAGGATCTACGAGCAGTACTTC.

This rearrangement joins TRBV2 to TRBJ1-3; D possibly corresponds to TRBD1 (5 bases). Germline V gene data show CDR1 as SNHLY and CDR2 as FYNNEI. CDR3 length: 14 amino acids. V shed 4 bases and J shed 3 bases, with 10 bases lying between them. The chain's CDR3 is CASSAQGIGNTIYF. In DNA form, the CDR3 reads TGTGCCAGCAGTGCCCAGGGTATTGGAAACACCATATATTTT.

This clone was seen more than once but under ten times. This chain uses TRBV6-5 with TRBJ1-1; TRBD1 might be the D (5 bases). V was pared by 2 bases and J by 5 bases, with 18 bases between. CDR1 is MNHEY, CDR2 SVGAGI, per germline. CDR3 length: 16 amino acids. The CDR3 DNA is TGTGCCAGCAGTTACCCATCGATTGGGGGGGGAACTGAAGCTTTCTTT. Translating gives CASSYPSIGGGTEAFF.

The chain employs TRBV7-8 and TRBJ2-2; TRBD1 is a possible D gene (5 bases). This CDR3 has 17 residues. V lost 6 bases and J 3 bases, leaving 20 bases between the germline ends. The germline V gene has CDR1 SGHVS and CDR2 FQNEAQ. The chain's CDR3 is CASSNGRQRIDTGELFF. The CDR3 coding sequence is TGTGCCAGCAGTAACGGTCGACAGCGAATAGACACCGGGGAGCTGTTTTTT.

This sequence joins TRBV25-1 and TRBJ1-2, with 8 bases lining up with TRBD1. The V gene end was trimmed by 0 bases and the J gene end by 6 bases; junction bases not matched to a gene: 6. Germline V gene sequence: CDR1 MGHDK, CDR2 SYGVNS. CDR3 size: 15 residues. In nucleotides, the CDR3 is TGTGCCAGCAGTGAATATACGACAGGGGAGGATGGCTACACCTTC. Translated, it gives CASSEYTTGEDGYTF.

The genes are TRBV28 and TRBJ2-6; possibly TRBD1 for D (5 bases). Deletions cut 5 bases from V and 2 bases from J, with 13 bases between. The CDR3 is 16 amino acids. Germline CDR1 reads MDHEN; CDR2 reads SYDVKM. In DNA form, the CDR3 reads TGTGCCAGCAGTGGATACAGGTTTGCTGGGGCCAACGTCCTGACTTTC. Residues: CASSGYRFAGANVLTF. The full variable domain, its missing parts supplied by reference TRBV28 and TRBJ2-6, is DVKVTQSSRYLVKRTGEKVFLECVQDMDHENMFWYRQDPGLGLRLIYFSYDVKMKEKGDIPEGYSVSREKKERFSLILESASTNQTSMYLCASSGYRFAGANVLTFGAGSRLTVL.

The chain is built from TRBV2 and TRBJ2-5; 14 bases are shared with TRBD2. CDR3 length: 15 residues. With V trimmed by 8 bases and J by 3 bases, 5 bases remained unmatched. The germline V gene has CDR1 SNHLY and CDR2 FYNNEI. DNA of the CDR3: TGTGCCAGCGGGACTAGCGGGGGCGCAGAAGAGACCCAGTACTTC. Amino acid sequence: CASGTSGGAEETQYF.

V is TRBV30 and J is TRBJ1-1, with D perhaps TRBD1 (5 bases). V was trimmed by 3 bases and J by 13 bases, leaving 15 bases between them. CDR1 and CDR2 from the germline V gene are GTSNPN and SVGIG (reference sequence). CDR3 length: 11 residues. This CDR3 is CAWSLGTGVFF. The CDR3 region has the DNA TGTGCCTGGAGCCTCGGGACGGGGGTTTTCTTT.

The chain combines TRBV5-6 with TRBJ1-5, with D maybe TRBD1 (6 bases). V lost 3 bases and J 6 bases, leaving 22 bases between the germline ends. The CDR3 spans 17 residues. Germline assignment: CDR1 SGHDT and CDR2 YYEEEE. Here the CDR3 reads CASSYWASRGLGQPQHF. DNA for the CDR3: TGTGCCAGCAGCTATTGGGCTAGCAGGGGATTGGGTCAGCCCCAGCATTTT.

The chain is built from TRBV9 and TRBJ1-1, with 10 bases fitting TRBD1. V trimming: 3 bases; J trimming: 4 bases; junction bases outside the gene matches: 9. The CDR3 spans 16 residues. The germline V gene encodes CDR1 SGDLS and CDR2 YYNGEE. As DNA, the CDR3 is TGTGCCAGCAGCGAACGACAGGGGGCTGAGGCCACTGAAGCTTTCTTT. Protein sequence: CASSERQGAEATEAFF.

Details on this clone: The sample has other DNA sequences that encode this CDR3 too. The chain combines TRBV6-1 with TRBJ2-5, with a weak D call TRBD2 (5 bases). V was pared by 0 bases and J by 7 bases, with 6 bases between. The CDR3 spans 12 residues. In germline, CDR1 is MNHNS, CDR2 SASEGT. The CDR3 DNA follows: TGTGCCAGCAGTGAAGCAGGAGGGACCCAGTACTTC. Protein product: CASSEAGGTQYF.

This chain joins TRBV2 and TRBJ2-3; a weak D match, TRBD1 (6 bases). Germline V gene data show CDR1 as SNHLY and CDR2 as FYNNEI. V lost 5 bases and J lost 2, with 14 bases in between. There are 15 residues in the CDR3. The CDR3: CASSPTGTNTDTQYF. DNA of the CDR3: TGTGCCAGCAGTCCCACCGGGACAAACACAGATACGCAGTATTTT.

By sample fraction, this clone is medium-sized. The rearrangement joins TRBV10-3 to TRBJ1-1; unclear D gene. V was trimmed by 8 bases and J by 4 bases, leaving 14 bases between them. CDR1 and CDR2 (germline): ENHRY, SYGVKD. This CDR3 is 13 amino acids long. Here the CDR3 reads CAILPSGGTEAFF. For the CDR3, the DNA is TGTGCCATCCTACCCAGTGGCGGCACTGAAGCTTTCTTT.

The V gene is TRBV27, the J gene TRBJ2-5; 9 positions match TRBD2. The CDR3 has 15 residues. Losses at the gene ends were 2 bases for V and 5 bases for J; bases not matched to a gene: 6. CDR1 is MNHEY and CDR2 is SMNVEV in the germline V gene (reference sequence). The CDR3 loop is CASSLGGRAWETQYF. The CDR3 DNA is TGTGCCAGCAGTTTAGGCGGGAGGGCCTGGGAGACCCAGTACTTC.

The chain joins TRBV5-6 to TRBJ1-5, with unresolved D. Germline V gene sequence: CDR1 SGHDT, CDR2 YYEEEE. The CDR3 consists of 13 residues. V was trimmed by 7 bases and J by 0 bases, leaving 8 bases between them. The CDR3 loop is CASGRSSNQPQHF. Written as DNA, the CDR3 is TGTGCCAGCGGCAGAAGTAGCAATCAGCCCCAGCATTTT.

The chain couples TRBV10-2 to TRBJ2-1; TRBD2 matches 10 bases. The CDR3 is made up of 14 amino acids. Germline V CDR1 and CDR2: WSHSY, SAAADI. The V and J ends lost 6 bases and 4 bases, in that order; junction bases with no gene match: 3. The CDR3 nucleotides are TGCGCCAGCAGCCAAGCGGGGGGGTACAATGAGCAGTTCTTC. As protein: CASSQAGGYNEQFF.

The CDR3 DNA follows: TGTGCCAGCTCAACACAGACAGGGGGTGTCTCCGGGGAGCTGTTTTTT. Amino acids: CASSTQTGGVSGELFF. V is TRBV18 and J is TRBJ2-2; 9 nucleotides agree with TRBD1. The CDR3 extends over 16 amino acids. V lost 5 bases, J lost 6 bases, and 10 bases stayed unmatched. CDR1 is KGHSH and CDR2 is LQKENI in the germline V gene.

In this sample, this clone turned up many times. The CDR3 region is CAGERNTEAFF. The CDR3 DNA follows: TGTGCCGGAGAAAGGAACACTGAAGCTTTCTTT. The gene calls are TRBV30 and TRBJ1-1; D ambiguous. Germline V CDR1 and CDR2: GTSNPN, SVGIG (reference sequence). CDR3 length equals 11 residues. V lost 8 bases, J lost 1 base, and 8 bases lay in between.

V usage is TRBV14 and J usage is TRBJ2-3, with a tentative D call TRBD2 (7 bases). This CDR3 comprises 15 residues. V was clipped by 5 bases and J by 8 bases, with 20 bases between them. Germline values: CDR1 SGHDN, CDR2 FVKESK. CDR3 amino acids: CASSAGLRRGGTQYF. CDR3 DNA sequence: TGTGCCAGCAGCGCGGGACTACGGAGAGGGGGTACGCAGTATTTT.

The chain carries TRBV2 and TRBJ2-1; 9 nucleotides align to TRBD2. Germline V gene sequence: CDR1 SNHLY, CDR2 FYNNEI. The CDR3 has 15 residues. With V trimmed by 5 bases and J by 6 bases, 8 bases remained unmatched. The CDR3: CASSRAGGRVNEQFF. The CDR3 nucleotides are TGTGCCAGCAGTCGAGCGGGGGGCAGGGTCAATGAGCAGTTCTTC.

The genes are TRBV6-1 and TRBJ1-5; 7 nucleotides align to TRBD1. CDR1 is MNHNS and CDR2 is SASEGT in the germline V gene. After removal of 4 bases from V and 15 bases from J, the junction contained 9 bases not matched to a gene. The CDR3 loop spans 12 amino acids. In DNA, the CDR3 is TGTGCCAGCAGTGGACCCGGGGACAGAGGGCATTTT. It yields the protein CASSGPGDRGHF.

For the CDR3, the DNA is TGCGCCAGCAGCCCCGGGGGGGGTAAAGAGACCCAGTACTTC. Translated, it gives CASSPGGGKETQYF. The V call is TRBV5-1, the J call TRBJ2-5; TRBD2 matches 8 bases. In germline, CDR1 is SGHRS, CDR2 YFSETQ. V was pared by 4 bases and J by 3 bases, with 5 bases of the junction left unmatched. The CDR3 has 14 residues.